The rows below give T cell receptor beta chains drawn from one sample of a study of T cells after yellow fever vaccination. From the 5' RACE reads, TCRdb called clonotypes with MiXCR, one entry per CDR3 protein. The sample has over 110,000 distinct CDR3 sequences, around 7.7% seen once. Sequenced material: CD4+ T cells sorted from PBMCs, taken 5 days after the yellow fever booster vaccination. The receptors originated from a man aged 25-45 years who received the YFV17D yellow fever vaccine. CDR3s include the opening cysteine and the closing phenylalanine or tryptophan. The order of the fields is D gene, J gene, V gene, clone size, CDR3 DNA, CDR3 protein. The D gene is left open where the match is weak. Rows give clone size only sometimes, using once, few, many, or a class for an expanded clone.

>.|TRBJ1-3|TRBV11-2|few
TGTGCCAGCAGCTTATTCTCTGGAAACACCATATATTTT
CASSLFSGNTIYF
>TRBD1|TRBJ1-2|TRBV7-9|few
TGTGCCAGCAGCCGAACCTTGACAGGGGATTATGGCTACACCTTC
CASSRTLTGDYGYTF
>TRBD2|TRBJ2-2|TRBV11-3|many
TGTGCCAGCAGCCCGACCCTCGGGAGGGCGAACACCGGGGAGCTGTTTTTT
CASSPTLGRANTGELFF
>.|TRBJ1-5|TRBV28|many
TGTGCCAGCACTCCCATCGGGCAGGGCAATCAGCCCCAGCATTTT
CASTPIGQGNQPQHF
>.|TRBJ1-2|TRBV21-1|many
TGTGCCAGCAGCGCTTGCCCCCGGGACCCCGTCACCTATGGCTACACCTTC
CASSACPRDPVTYGYTF
>TRBD1|TRBJ2-6|TRBV5-1|many
TGCGCCAGCGCCGGGACAGAGAGCTCTGGGGCCAACGTCCTGACTTTC
CASAGTESSGANVLTF
>.|TRBJ2-1|TRBV9|many
TGTGCCAGCAGCGTAGCGGGCTACAATGAGCAGTTCTTC
CASSVAGYNEQFF
>TRBD2|TRBJ2-1|TRBV7-2|many
TGTGCCAGCAGCTTAGATAGGACTAGCAGGGATGAGCAGTTCTTC
CASSLDRTSRDEQFF
>.|TRBJ2-5|TRBV20-1|many
TGCAGTGCTAGAGATCGGACTGCCCAAGAGACCCAGTACTTC
CSARDRTAQETQYF
>.|TRBJ2-1|TRBV11-3|many
TGTGCCAGCAGCTCCGCAGGGGACTCCTACAATGAGCAGTTCTTC
CASSSAGDSYNEQFF
>TRBD2|TRBJ2-7|TRBV7-2|.
TGTGCCAGCAGCCCAAGGACTAGCGGGAGGCCATCCTACGAGCAGTACTTC
CASSPRTSGRPSYEQYF